A selection of T cell receptor beta chains follows, all from one sample in a study of vaccination effects on CD4 cells after COVID-19. The table came from immunoSEQ multiplex PCR; TCRdb's copy has only in-frame clones and leaves some out. The sample yields approximately 60,000 clones, 78% seen once. Antigen specificity for these receptors is unknown. The sample here was CD4+ T cells from PBMCs cultured without peptide, taken after COVID-19 vaccination. The receptors originated from a human donor who received a COVID-19 vaccine. The CDR3 runs from the conserved cysteine through the conserved F or W. D genes are given only for firm matches. Rows may omit the clone size; those that give it use once, few, many or a size class.

abundance	v_gene	d_gene	j_gene	CDR3nt	CDR3aa
.	TRBV6-2/TRBV6-3	TRBD2	TRBJ2-7	TGTGCCAGCAGTCCCGCCCCTGGACTAGCACCCGAGCAGTACTTC	CASSPAPGLAPEQYF
once	TRBV7-9	TRBD2	TRBJ2-7	TGTGCCAGCATCCAAGCGGGGGGCCGCTACGAGCAGTACTTC	CASIQAGGRYEQYF
.	TRBV5-1	TRBD2	TRBJ2-1	TGCGCCAGCAGCTTGGTACCTAGCGGGGTCTATGAGCAGTTCTTC	CASSLVPSGVYEQFF
.	TRBV5-1	TRBD2	TRBJ2-7	TGCGCCAGCAGCAACCTCCTAACTAGCGGGGTATACGAGCAGTACTTC	CASSNLLTSGVYEQYF
once	TRBV7-9	TRBD1	TRBJ1-1	TGTGCCAGCAGCTTAGGGGCAGGGGGCCCCCTATTCCGCAACACTGAAGCTTTCTTT	CASSLGAGGPLFRNTEAFF
.	TRBV12-3/TRBV12-4	.	TRBJ2-2	TGTGCCAGCAGAGACGCCGGGGAGCTGTTTTTT	CASRDAGELFF
.	TRBV30	TRBD2	TRBJ2-3	TGTGCCTGGAGTGTACTCGGGGGGACAGATACGCAGTATTTT	CAWSVLGGTDTQYF
few	TRBV27	.	TRBJ1-1	TGTGCCAGCAGGCCCCCGGGTGGGTGGAACACTGAAGCTTTCTTT	CASRPPGGWNTEAFF
once	TRBV19	TRBD2	TRBJ2-3	TGTGCCAGTAGGAACGCGGGAGAGGTGGCAGATACGCAGTATTTT	CASRNAGEVADTQYF
.	TRBV6-5	.	TRBJ1-4	TGTGCCAGCAGCCCATATGCAACTAATGAAAAACTGTTTTTT	CASSPYATNEKLFF
.	TRBV28	TRBD1	TRBJ1-2	TGTGCCACCACGGGACAGGGGTCCTATGGCTACACCTTC	CATTGQGSYGYTF
.	TRBV5-1	.	TRBJ2-3	TGCGCCAGCAGCTTGGACCGATCTAGCACAGATACGCAGTATTTT	CASSLDRSSTDTQYF
.	TRBV18	TRBD1	TRBJ1-2	TGTGCCAGCTCACCATCCGGACAGGGGATGGGGGGCTATGGCTACACCTTC	CASSPSGQGMGGYGYTF
.	TRBV18	TRBD2	TRBJ2-4	TGTGCCAGCTCCCGCCCTAGGGAGGGGAACATTCAGTACTTC	CASSRPREGNIQYF
.	TRBV21-1	.	TRBJ1-2	TGTGCCAGCAGCTCACTGACAGGGGGAGGCTACACCTTC	CASSSLTGGGYTF
.	TRBV1	.	TRBJ2-1	TGCACCAGCAGCCAAGTTCCCCAGACGGGGGAGGACTCCTACAATGAGCAGTTCTTC	CTSSQVPQTGEDSYNEQFF
.	TRBV4-3	.	TRBJ2-3	TGCGCCAGCAGCCAAGGGGCCGGTCAGACGCAGTATTTT	CASSQGAGQTQYF
.	TRBV12-1	.	TRBJ1-1	TGTGCCAGCAGCTTTGCGGGGGGCCGCGTCTCTGAAGCTTTCTTT	CASSFAGGRVSEAFF
.	TRBV15	.	TRBJ2-7	TGTGCCACCAGCAGAGATACGACATCCTACGAGCAGTACTTC	CATSRDTTSYEQYF
.	TRBV5-1	TRBD1	TRBJ1-4	TGCGCCAGCACTCAGGGGGCGCCGGGAAGTAATGAAAAACTGTTTTTT	CASTQGAPGSNEKLFF
.	TRBV4-1	.	TRBJ2-2	TGCGCCAGCGCCCATGATAACACCGGGGAGCTGTTTTTT	CASAHDNTGELFF
.	TRBV27	.	TRBJ1-5	TGTGCCAGCAGCCCTAATAGAGGGCAGGCTAATCAGCCCCAGCATTTT	CASSPNRGQANQPQHF
.	TRBV3-1/TRBV3-2	.	TRBJ2-3	TGTGCCAGCAGCCGAACCCATCCCTCGACAGATACGCAGTATTTT	CASSRTHPSTDTQYF
.	TRBV3-1/TRBV3-2	TRBD1	TRBJ1-6	TGTGCCAGCAGCTCAAGGGTCCGCGGGACAGATAATTCACCCCTCCACTTT	CASSSRVRGTDNSPLHF
.	TRBV5-6	TRBD1	TRBJ2-7	TGTGCCAGCAGCTTGACGGGACAGGGGTTCTCCTACGAGCAGTACTTC	CASSLTGQGFSYEQYF
.	TRBV27	TRBD2	TRBJ2-7	TGTGCCAGCAGTTTCCGACTAGCGGGAGCCTACGAGCAGTACTTC	CASSFRLAGAYEQYF
.	TRBV6-2/TRBV6-3	TRBD1	TRBJ2-3	TGTGCCAGCAGCCGCGTAGGGACAGGTGCGAGCAAGGTTACAGATACGCAGTATTTT	CASSRVGTGASKVTDTQYF
few	TRBV5-1	.	TRBJ1-1	TGCGCCAGCAGCTTAGGGGGGACGGAAATGAACACTGAAGCTTTCTTT	CASSLGGTEMNTEAFF
.	TRBV6-4	.	TRBJ2-3	TGTGCCAGCAGTGGAATGGGGGGCACAGATACGCAGTATTTT	CASSGMGGTDTQYF
.	TRBV6-5	.	TRBJ1-2	TGTGCCAGCAGTTACCGACGGACGGCTAACTATGGCTACACCTTC	CASSYRRTANYGYTF
.	TRBV18	TRBD1	TRBJ2-2	TGTGCCAGCTCACCCCCGGGTAGGGGGCGGACCGGGGAGCTGTTTTTT	CASSPPGRGRTGELFF
once	TRBV3-1/TRBV3-2	.	TRBJ1-2	TGTGCCAGCAGCCAGTCACAGTCGGTCAGCTATGGCTACACCTTC	CASSQSQSVSYGYTF
few	TRBV19	.	TRBJ1-2	TGTGCCAGTAGTATCGGGCAGGGAGAGGGCTACACCTTC	CASSIGQGEGYTF
.	TRBV18	.	TRBJ2-7	TGTGCCAGCTCACCATTCCAAGGGGACTCCTACGAGCAGTACTTC	CASSPFQGDSYEQYF
.	TRBV5-1	.	TRBJ2-5	TGCGCCAGCAGCCCCGACAAAGAGACCCAGTACTTC	CASSPDKETQYF
.	TRBV9	TRBD2	TRBJ2-4	TGTGCCAGCAGCCTGTCGGTGGTGGGAGGGGCCGCCAAAAACATTCAGTACTTC	CASSLSVVGGAAKNIQYF
.	TRBV5-1	TRBD1	TRBJ1-1	TGCGCCAGCAGCTACAGTACAGGGGGGAGGACTGAAGCTTTCTTT	CASSYSTGGRTEAFF
.	TRBV7-9	.	TRBJ2-5	TGTGCCAGCAGCTTAGGCTTACAAGAGACCCAGTACTTC	CASSLGLQETQYF
few	TRBV5-1	TRBD1	TRBJ2-2	TGCGCCAGCAGCTTGTCAGGGGGCAAGGTCGGGGAGCTGTTTTTT	CASSLSGGKVGELFF
.	TRBV27	.	TRBJ2-3	TGTGCCAGCAGTTTATCGAGCCCCGGACAGAGCACAGATACGCAGTATTTT	CASSLSSPGQSTDTQYF
once	TRBV10-3	.	TRBJ1-2	TGTGCCATCAGTGAGCAGGGCATCTATGGCTACACCTTC	CAISEQGIYGYTF
once	TRBV12-3/TRBV12-4	.	TRBJ1-1	TGTGCCAGCAACGGGGGGGGAGGGACTGAAGCTTTCTTT	CASNGGGGTEAFF
once	TRBV5-1	TRBD1	TRBJ2-7	TGCGCCAGCAGCTGGGGGACAGGGAGCTCCTACGAGCAGTACTTC	CASSWGTGSSYEQYF
.	TRBV5-1	.	TRBJ1-1	TGCGCCAGCGGAACACAGGGTAGACCTGAAGCTTTCTTT	CASGTQGRPEAFF
few	TRBV5-1	TRBD1	TRBJ2-1	TGCGCCAGCAGCTTAACTAGGGACAGTGAGCAGTTCTTC	CASSLTRDSEQFF
few	TRBV30	.	TRBJ2-7	TGTGCCTGGAGCTTAACCTACGAGCAGTACTTC	CAWSLTYEQYF
.	TRBV29-1	.	TRBJ2-2	TGCAGCGTTGACCCAGGCAACACCGGGGAGCTGTTTTTT	CSVDPGNTGELFF